The present T cell receptor (beta chain) was sequenced within a study of T cell responses to AZD1222 COVID-19 vaccine. The study's findings and limits: The reported proportion of spike-specific TCRs targeting unmutated variant regions was nearly half.

With regard to this clone: Its cognate antigen is unknown.

Clones were sequenced by immunoSEQ multiplex PCR, and TCRdb holds only the in-frame ones, with some missing. This table has over 130,000 clones, approximately 90% appearing once. With V trimmed by 5 bases and J by 3 bases, 9 bases remained unmatched. Germline loops: CDR1 SGHAT, CDR2 FQNNGV. The CDR3 sequence is 15 residues long. Second-dose timings of about 4 or about 12 weeks were pooled. The sequence derives from an adult who received the AZD1222 COVID-19 vaccine. This sequence joins TRBV11-2 and TRBJ2-7; 8 nucleotides match TRBD2. This sample comprised peripheral blood, obtained 28 days after the second AZD1222 dose. CDR3 in amino acids: CASSRTSGPIYEQYF. CDR3 nucleotides: TGTGCCAGCAGCCGCACTAGCGGACCAATCTACGAGCAGTACTTC.